The 27 T cell receptor beta chains in this list originate from one sample, sequenced in a study of blood T cell repertoires in COVID-19. The method was immunoSEQ multiplex PCR; TCRdb's version includes in-frame clones alone and lacks a portion of them. The sample contains 89,000 or so clones, roughly 96% of which appear only once. Sequenced material: peripheral blood. The origin of the receptors is a human donor with active COVID-19. The donor label of this sample is uncertain.

This rearrangement joins TRBV6-5 to TRBJ1-6; D unresolved. V was pared by 5 bases and J by 1 base, with 9 bases between. The CDR3 is 15 amino acids. Germline V gene lookup returns CDR1 MNHEY and CDR2 SVGAGI. DNA for the CDR3: TGTGCCAGCAGTACTGACATTTCCTATAATTCACCCCTCCACTTT. This codes for CASSTDISYNSPLHF.

CDR3 loop: CASRRQYVSDTQYF. In nucleotides, the CDR3 is TGTGCCAGCAGGCGACAATATGTTTCAGATACGCAGTATTTT. V and J are TRBV13 and TRBJ2-3; D is unclear. Germline V gene data show CDR1 as PRHDT and CDR2 as FYEKMQ (reference sequence). The CDR3 runs 14 residues. V was shortened by 6 bases and J by 4 bases, with 14 bases between the two germline ends.

This sequence joins TRBV11-3 and TRBJ2-5; no reliable D call. The V gene lost 1 base and the J gene lost 5 bases, with 11 bases spanning the gap. The CDR3 contains 14 residues. Germline V gene lookup returns CDR1 SGHNT and CDR2 YENEEA. This CDR3 is CASSLARFGETQYF. The DNA of the CDR3 is TGTGCCAGCAGCTTAGCGCGATTCGGGGAGACCCAGTACTTC.

V is TRBV3-1 (or the pseudogene TRBV3-2) and J is TRBJ2-5; D might be TRBD2 (6 bases). The CDR3 contains 15 residues. CDR1 and CDR2 from the germline V gene are LGHDT and YNNKEL (reference sequence). V was trimmed by 1 base and J by 2 bases, leaving 11 bases between them. The CDR3 DNA sequence: TGTGCCAGCAGCCAAGGTCCGGGGGATCAAGAGACCCAGTACTTC. Its translation is CASSQGPGDQETQYF.

The V and J genes are TRBV29-1 and TRBJ1-1, with unresolved D. CDR1 is SQVTM and CDR2 is ANQGSEA in the germline V gene. The CDR3 is made up of 13 amino acids. Trimming pared 7 bases from V and 3 bases from J, leaving 15 bases between. CDR3 nucleotide sequence: TGCAGCGGAAAACGGGGTATTTACACTGAAGCTTTCTTT. Its translation: CSGKRGIYTEAFF. Combining the CDR3 with reference TRBV29-1 and TRBJ1-1 gives the whole variable domain SAVISQKPSRDICQRGTSLTIQCQVDSQVTMMFWYRQQPGQSLTLIATANQGSEATYESGFVIDKFPISRPNLTFSTLTVSNMSPEDSSIYLCSGKRGIYTEAFFGQGTRLTVV.

The V and J genes are TRBV9 and TRBJ2-7; TRBD2 agrees at 10 bases. V trimming: 1 base; J trimming: 6 bases; junction bases outside the gene matches: 4. Germline values: CDR1 SGDLS, CDR2 YYNGEE. The CDR3 has 14 residues. In nucleotides, the CDR3 is TGTGCCAGCAGCGTAACTAGCGGGAACTTCGAGCAGTACTTC. Amino acid sequence: CASSVTSGNFEQYF. Complete variable domain (other parts from reference TRBV9 and TRBJ2-7): DSGVTQTPKHLITATGQRVTLRCSPRSGDLSVYWYQQSLDQGLQFLIQYYNGEERAKGNILERFSAQQFPDLHSELNLSSLELGDSALYFCASSVTSGNFEQYFGPGTRLTVT.

V and J are TRBV11-3 and TRBJ1-2; 12 positions match TRBD1. This CDR3 contains 16 residues. With V trimmed by 0 bases and J by 7 bases, 6 bases remained unmatched. CDR1 and CDR2 (germline): SGHNT, YENEEA. CDR3 sequence: CASSLDGTGGATGYTF. The CDR3 DNA is TGTGCCAGCAGCTTAGACGGGACAGGGGGCGCGACTGGCTACACCTTC.

This sequence joins TRBV24-1 and TRBJ1-1; D might be TRBD1 (5 bases). Germline CDR1 reads KGHDR; CDR2 reads SFDVKD. The CDR3 spans 16 residues. V was cut by 4 bases and J by 0 bases, with 14 bases left in between. CDR3 DNA sequence: TGTGCCACCAGTGAGGGCCCAGACAGATTGAACACTGAAGCTTTCTTT. Translating gives CATSEGPDRLNTEAFF.

The chain has TRBV5-1 and TRBJ1-2; 8 bases fit TRBD1. The CDR3 contains 15 residues. J was trimmed by 7 bases and V by 4 bases; bases with no gene match: 12. The germline V gene has CDR1 SGHRS and CDR2 YFSETQ. CDR3 DNA sequence: TGCGCCAGCAGCCCTGCTCAGGGGGCAAAGGGTGGCTACACCTTC. It yields the protein CASSPAQGAKGGYTF.

V gene TRBV5-4 combines with J gene TRBJ2-7; D is undetermined. The CDR3 is 12 amino acids. CDR1 and CDR2 from the germline V gene are SGHNT and YYREEE (reference sequence). V lost 4 bases and J lost 2, with 7 bases in between. CDR3: CASSRTTYEQYF. The CDR3 DNA follows: TGTGCCAGCAGCCGCACTACCTACGAGCAGTACTTC.

CDR3 loop: CATSRDYRGVYNEQFF. The CDR3 nucleotides are TGTGCCACCAGCAGAGATTACAGGGGGGTCTACAATGAGCAGTTCTTC. This chain uses TRBV15 with TRBJ2-1; 8 positions match TRBD1. The CDR3 length is 16 residues. Germline V gene data show CDR1 as LNHNV and CDR2 as YYDKDF (reference sequence). Trimming cost V 0 bases and J 3 bases; bases outside gene matches: 4.

CDR3 protein: CASSERRTKETQYF. As DNA, the CDR3 is TGTGCCAGCAGTGAACGTCGGACTAAAGAGACCCAGTACTTC. The V call is TRBV2, the J call TRBJ2-5; maybe TRBD2 (6 bases). The CDR3 has 14 amino acids. Between the trimmed V and J ends, which lost 2 bases and 3 bases, there was a span of 10 bases. From germline, CDR1 is SNHLY and CDR2 FYNNEI.

The chain recombines TRBV7-8 with TRBJ2-1; 8 bases are shared with TRBD2. Germline V CDR1 and CDR2: SGHVS, FQNEAQ. V gave up 6 bases and J gave up 4 bases; unmatched junction bases: 8. This CDR3 region has 15 residues. CDR3 DNA sequence: TGTGCCAGCAGTCCAGGCGGGGGGATGTACAATGAGCAGTTCTTC. Translated, it gives CASSPGGGMYNEQFF. The complete variable domain, with remaining parts taken from reference TRBV7-8 and TRBJ2-1, reads GAGVSQSPRYKVAKRGQDVALRCDPISGHVSLFWYQQALGQGPEFLTYFQNEAQLDKSGLPSDRFFAERPEGSVSTLKIQRTQQEDSAVYLCASSPGGGMYNEQFFGPGTRLTVL.

The chain recombines TRBV7-6 with TRBJ2-2; 10 bases map to TRBD2. With 1 base clipped from V and 5 bases from J, the junction kept 7 bases outside the gene matches. The CDR3 contains 17 residues. The germline V gene has CDR1 SGHVS and CDR2 FNYEAQ. The CDR3 nucleotides are TGTGCCAGCAGCTTAGGGGCTGTGGGACTAGCGACCGGGGAGCTGTTTTTT. As protein: CASSLGAVGLATGELFF.

The chain joins TRBV7-2 to TRBJ2-6, with D perhaps TRBD1 (5 bases). V lost 4 bases, J lost 2 bases, and 12 bases lay in between. Looked up from germline, CDR1 is SGHTA and CDR2 is FQGNSA. The CDR3 spans 16 residues. CDR3: CASSSPGYTGANVLTF. The CDR3 bases are TGTGCCAGCAGCTCTCCAGGGTACACTGGGGCCAACGTCCTGACTTTC. Together with reference TRBV7-2 and TRBJ2-6, the CDR3 gives the full variable domain: GAGVSQSPSNKVTEKGKDVELRCDPISGHTALYWYRQSLGQGLEFLIYFQGNSAPDKSGLPSDRFSAERTGGSVSTLTIQRTQQEDSAVYLCASSSPGYTGANVLTFGAGSRLTVL.

The CDR3 region is CATSDSLFLQGAVETQYF. In nucleotides, the CDR3 is TGTGCCACCAGTGATTCCCTATTCTTACAGGGGGCGGTGGAGACCCAGTACTTC. The chain combines TRBV24-1 with TRBJ2-5; 9 bases match TRBD1. Germline loops: CDR1 KGHDR, CDR2 SFDVKD. V lost 2 bases and J lost 5; bases outside the gene matches: 14. The CDR3 has 18 amino acids.

This chain connects TRBV12-3 or TRBV12-4 to TRBJ1-1; 7 positions agree with TRBD1. There are 13 residues in the CDR3. Unmatched junction bases numbered 2, after V lost 5 bases and J lost 2 bases. The CDR3 protein is CASSRTGNTEAFF. CDR3 bases: TGTGCCAGCAGTCGGACAGGCAACACTGAAGCTTTCTTT.

The CDR3 DNA sequence: TGTGCCAGCATGTCCTATCAGCCCCAGCATTTT. Amino acid sequence: CASMSYQPQHF. The rearrangement links TRBV12-3 or TRBV12-4 to TRBJ1-5; unclear D gene. Trimming stripped 7 bases from V and 5 bases from J, with 6 bases between. The CDR3 is 11 residues long.

The V and J genes are TRBV13 and TRBJ2-7; D might be TRBD1 (5 bases). The germline gives CDR1 PRHDT, CDR2 FYEKMQ (reference sequence). CDR3 length equals 12 residues. V lost 5 bases to trimming and J lost 5 bases, with 10 bases between them. CDR3: CASSPGQNEQYF. CDR3 in DNA: TGTGCCAGCAGCCCCGGACAAAACGAGCAGTACTTC.

The chain joins TRBV6-2 or TRBV6-3 to TRBJ2-7; perhaps TRBD2 as D (5 bases). CDR1 is MNHEY, CDR2 SVGEGT, per germline. V gave up 7 bases and J gave up 2 bases, with 15 bases separating them. The CDR3 length is 14 residues. The DNA of the CDR3 is TGTGCCAGCATCCCCAGTGGGAGTCCCTACGAGCAGTACTTC. It is translated as CASIPSGSPYEQYF.

The rearrangement links TRBV29-1 to TRBJ2-1, with D perhaps matching TRBD1 (6 bases). CDR1 SQVTM and CDR2 ANQGSEA come from the germline V gene. The CDR3 is 14 residues long. The V end lost 3 bases, the J end lost 4 bases, and 13 bases lay between the germline ends. This CDR3 is CSVDRTDSYNEQFF. CDR3 in DNA: TGCAGCGTTGACAGGACAGATTCTTACAATGAGCAGTTCTTC.

The chain uses TRBV10-2 and TRBJ2-5; maybe TRBD1 (5 bases). V lost 11 bases, J lost 3 bases, and 13 bases lay in between. Germline loops: CDR1 WSHSY, CDR2 SAAADI. The CDR3 loop spans 12 amino acids. The CDR3 sequence is CALGPREETQYF. The CDR3 nucleotides read TGCGCCCTAGGCCCCAGGGAAGAGACCCAGTACTTC.

V is TRBV24-1 and J is TRBJ2-2; TRBD2 aligns across 10 bases. Germline values: CDR1 KGHDR, CDR2 SFDVKD. The CDR3 contains 16 residues. After removal of 4 bases from V and 4 bases from J, the junction contained 5 bases not matched to a gene. CDR3 residues: CATSDPSGGATGELFF. The CDR3, as DNA: TGTGCCACCAGTGACCCTAGCGGGGGAGCCACCGGGGAGCTGTTTTTT.

V gene TRBV2 combines with J gene TRBJ2-7; 8 nucleotides align to TRBD2. Germline lookup yields CDR1 SNHLY and CDR2 FYNNEI. Unmatched junction bases numbered 6, after V lost 2 bases and J lost 0 bases. The CDR3 runs 16 residues. The CDR3 region has the DNA TGTGCCAGCAGTGAATATGGCGCGGGAGGCTCCTACGAGCAGTACTTC. Its protein product is CASSEYGAGGSYEQYF.

The chain has TRBV6-5 and TRBJ1-2; 8 positions match TRBD1. V gave up 6 bases and J gave up 8 bases; unmatched junction bases: 5. Germline V gene data show CDR1 as MNHEY and CDR2 as SVGAGI. This CDR3 comprises 12 residues. CDR3 bases: TGTGCCAGCAGCAGGGGGCCGGGGGGCTACACCTTC. Residues: CASSRGPGGYTF.

This clone was detected only once. The chain uses TRBV28 and TRBJ1-1, with 10 bases matching TRBD1. CDR1 is MDHEN, CDR2 SYDVKM, per germline. The CDR3 is 13 amino acids. The J segment lost 10 bases and the V segment lost 7 bases, leaving 9 bases of the junction unmatched. The DNA of the CDR3 is TGTGCCAGCAAGGGGACAGGGGTTTTTGGAGCTTTCTTT. Its protein is CASKGTGVFGAFF. The whole variable domain, remainder taken from reference TRBV28 and TRBJ1-1, is DVKVTQSSRYLVKRTGEKVFLECVQDMDHENMFWYRQDPGLGLRLIYFSYDVKMKEKGDIPEGYSVSREKKERFSLILESASTNQTSMYLCASKGTGVFGAFFGQGTRLTVV.

This chain links TRBV6-5 with TRBJ1-1; D unclear. V was cut by 6 bases and J by 0 bases, with 11 bases left in between. The CDR3 has 14 residues. Germline lookup yields CDR1 MNHEY and CDR2 SVGAGI. CDR3 bases: TGTGCCAGCAGCCTAACGGGATTGAACACTGAAGCTTTCTTT. Translated: CASSLTGLNTEAFF.